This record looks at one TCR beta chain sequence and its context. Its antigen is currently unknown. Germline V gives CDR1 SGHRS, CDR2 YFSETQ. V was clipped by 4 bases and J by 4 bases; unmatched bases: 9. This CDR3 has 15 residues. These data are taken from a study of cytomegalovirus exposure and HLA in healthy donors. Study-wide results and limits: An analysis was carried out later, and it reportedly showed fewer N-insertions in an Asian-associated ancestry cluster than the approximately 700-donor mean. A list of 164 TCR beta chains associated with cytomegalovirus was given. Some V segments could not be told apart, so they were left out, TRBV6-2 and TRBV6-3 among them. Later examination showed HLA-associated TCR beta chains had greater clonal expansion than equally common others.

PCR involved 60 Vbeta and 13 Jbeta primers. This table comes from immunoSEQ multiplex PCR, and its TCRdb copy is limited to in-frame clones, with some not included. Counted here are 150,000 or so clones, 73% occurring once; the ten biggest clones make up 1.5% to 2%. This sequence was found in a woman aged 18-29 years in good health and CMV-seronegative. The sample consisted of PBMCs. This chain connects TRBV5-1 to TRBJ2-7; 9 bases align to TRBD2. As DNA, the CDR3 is TGCGCCAGCAGCCCAGGAGCGGGGGGTGGATACGAGCAGTACTTC. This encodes CASSPGAGGGYEQYF.